This T cell receptor beta chain was observed in a study of HIV-infected children after antiretroviral therapy interruption (dated by TCRdb to about 2019). Study-wide context: The study included eight children, four on planned treatment interruption and four on continuous treatment, and all eight had a CD4+ count above 500 and a viral load below 50 copies/ml. Exposure to EBV and CMV had been recorded for most participating children. For the continuous-treatment arm, samples from the corresponding weeks 0, 48 and 150 were analyzed. Alongside measurements of thymic output, the study compared TCR repertoires of children on planned treatment interruption with TCR repertoires of children on continuous antiretroviral treatment. For the interruption arm, samples were taken at week 0, at week 12, at the end of interruption (week 24 or 48), and roughly 3 years after the study ended. A median age of around 10 years was recorded in the interruption group, and a median age of 8 years was recorded in the continuous treatment group. General findings and caveats noted by the study authors: The small number of patients is a limitation, and caution is needed when interpreting the data. Minor non-naive CD45RA+ populations such as EMRA or stem memory cells might have been included among the sorted CD45RA+ naive cells. The naive CD4+ Gini coefficient rose by the end of treatment interruption, suggesting clonal expansion, and returned to baseline by 3 years. In naive CD4+ repertoires of PTI patients, CDR3 sharing between time points fell after interruption began; many sequences were shared between end of interruption and 3 years later.

This clonotype was seen a handful of times. No cognate antigen has been identified for it. No quality values exist for individual bases; no much larger clone is one base distant. Library prep was done by 3' RACE. To correct PCR amplification bias, TCR libraries were generated from RNA with a 3' RACE protocol that used unique molecular identifiers. As many as 12 amplicon libraries were pooled and then sequenced on an Illumina MiSeq using v2 2x250 paired-end chemistry. The authors' analysis ran thus. Reads were processed with Decombinator to assign V and J genes and CDR3, with barcode-based error and PCR bias correction. Before the Gini coefficient was calculated with the R ineq package, repertoires were subsampled to the same depth. CDR3 similarity was assessed with GLIPH, Hamming distance and a shared triplet metric. TCRdb reran the public reads through fastp at Q25 and MiXCR, keeping productive beta chains. Here each entry gathers all rows of one CDR3 protein and keeps the most common genes and DNA. The V and J calls follow TCRdb's processing rather than the paper's. The sample table lists some 90,000 distinct CDR3 sequences, 6.9% of them with a count of one. The top ten clonotypes cover around 1.1% of the sample.

The treatment or condition tag for this specimen amounts to: PENTA 11 planned treatment interruption arm or continuous ART arm. Participants were children from the United Kingdom aged 2 to 15 years who had received at least three-drug ART for at least 24 weeks. The study required cryopreserved PBMCs containing at least 5 million viable cells, and four candidate patients were excluded because of low viable PBMC yield. Naive CD4+ CD45RA+ CD45RO- T cells were FACS-sorted from thawed PBMCs on a FACSAria III cell sorter. After sorting, the cells were fixed and RNA was extracted first with the RNeasy FFPE kit and then with the RNeasy Micro kit. This receptor was obtained from a pool of human donors with HIV. The input for sequencing was CD45RA+ CD4+ T cells from PBMCs, pooled from several time points, taken from a donor given antiretroviral therapy, either interrupted or continuous. The cell subset or site label here, explained by the study, means: naive CD4+ CD45RA+ CD45RO- T cells.

In nucleotides, the sequence is TGCGCCAGCAGCTTTGCTAGCGGGGGCCGGCCCTACAATGAGCAGTTCTTC. Its amino acids are CASSFASGGRPYNEQFF. Here the chain combines TRBV5-1 and TRBJ2-1; a stretch of 10 junction bases matches TRBD2. The germline V gene supplies CDR1 SGHRS and CDR2 YFSETQ. At the junction V is shortened by 2 bases and J by 2 bases; bases outside the gene matches: 7. Its CDR3 holds 17 amino acids, cysteine through phenylalanine. The entry retains the CDR3 DNA only, 51 bases that are in frame from base 1.